These 27 T cell receptor beta chains were all obtained from the same sample, sequenced in a study of T cell repertoires in cytomegalovirus infection. TCRdb re-called the reads through MiXCR, storing one row per CDR3 protein. The table lists around 770,000 distinct CDR3 sequences, roughly 28% of them singletons, with around 13% in the top ten. The antigens of these receptors remain unknown. This specimen was cultured CD8+ T cells from PBMCs, taken from culture after CMV antigen stimulation. All receptors derive from a human donor in good health (CMV status not recorded). Some clones in this sample may be carry-over from other donors' samples.

This clonotype was observed a single time. The CDR3 DNA sequence: TGTGCCAGTAGTACCCGGGGGACGAACACTGAAGCTTTCTTT. Translation: CASSTRGTNTEAFF. The rearrangement joins TRBV19 to TRBJ1-1; D may be TRBD1 (5 bases). The CDR3 sequence is 14 residues long. V lost 4 bases to trimming and J lost 1 base, with 10 bases between them. Germline V CDR1 and CDR2: LNHDA, SQIVND (reference sequence).

V is TRBV5-1 and J is TRBJ1-6, with TRBD1 as a possible D gene (5 bases). CDR3 length: 16 amino acids. Trimming took off 0 bases at V and 0 bases at J, with 7 bases between the two ends. The V gene's germline CDR1 is SGHRS and CDR2 YFSETQ. The CDR3 DNA is TGCGCCAGCAGCTTGGGAGGGGTCTCCTATAATTCACCCCTCCACTTT. Its translation is CASSLGGVSYNSPLHF.

The genes are TRBV6-6 and TRBJ2-2; D call uncertain. Germline loops: CDR1 MNHNY, CDR2 SVGAGI (reference sequence). V shed 2 bases and J shed 8 bases, with 12 bases lying between them. The CDR3 length is 14 residues. The CDR3 DNA reads TGTGCCAGCAGTTACCTTCCAGACCCAGGGGAGCTGTTTTTT. Translated: CASSYLPDPGELFF.

The chain has TRBV9 and TRBJ2-1, with 13 positions matching TRBD2. V trimming: 3 bases; J trimming: 0 bases; junction bases outside the gene matches: 9. Germline V CDR1 and CDR2: SGDLS, YYNGEE. The CDR3 runs to 19 residues. The CDR3: CASSAWTSGGHSSYNEQFF. CDR3 DNA sequence: TGTGCCAGCAGCGCCTGGACTAGCGGGGGCCATTCCTCCTACAATGAGCAGTTCTTC. Drawing the rest from reference TRBV9 and TRBJ2-1, the complete variable domain is DSGVTQTPKHLITATGQRVTLRCSPRSGDLSVYWYQQSLDQGLQFLIQYYNGEERAKGNILERFSAQQFPDLHSELNLSSLELGDSALYFCASSAWTSGGHSSYNEQFFGPGTRLTVL.

This clonotype was observed a single time. The rearrangement links TRBV28 to TRBJ2-2; D remains unclear. CDR1 is MDHEN, CDR2 SYDVKM, per germline. V was cut by 4 bases and J by 0 bases, with 6 bases left in between. The CDR3 consists of 14 residues. The CDR3 protein is CASSWATNTGELFF. As DNA, the CDR3 is TGTGCCAGCAGTTGGGCGACGAACACCGGGGAGCTGTTTTTT.

As to this clonotype: A read error may be the cause here, since a much bigger clone is one base away. The J gene is TRBJ1-2, the V gene TRBV7-2; 7 bases line up with TRBD1. Germline values: CDR1 SGHTA, CDR2 FQGNSA. The CDR3 length is 12 residues. CDR3 nucleotide sequence: TGTCCCAGCAGCTCCGGGACAGCTGGCTACACCTTC. It translates to CPSSSGTAGYTF.

The genes are TRBV2 and TRBJ2-7; 9 nucleotides agree with TRBD1. The CDR3 extends over 12 amino acids. The germline V gene has CDR1 SNHLY and CDR2 FYNNEI. V gave up 10 bases and J gave up 2 bases; unmatched junction bases: 3. The CDR3 DNA sequence: TGTGCCACCCGGGACAGGGCCTACGAGCAGTACTTC. This gives the protein CATRDRAYEQYF.

The V and J genes are TRBV19 and TRBJ2-3; 8 bases agree with TRBD2. The CDR3 sequence is 14 residues long. With V trimmed by 7 bases and J by 4 bases, 7 bases remained unmatched. Germline values: CDR1 LNHDA, CDR2 SQIVND (reference sequence). The CDR3 sequence: CASTAGGPPDTQYF. The CDR3 DNA reads TGTGCCAGTACCGCGGGAGGACCCCCAGATACGCAGTATTTT.

This clonotype was detected only a few times. J is TRBJ1-3 and V is TRBV4-2; weak D call: TRBD1 (6 bases). The CDR3 runs 19 residues. The germline gives CDR1 LGHNA, CDR2 YNFKEQ. V was shortened by 3 bases and J by 3 bases, with 24 bases between the two germline ends. CDR3 in DNA: TGTGCCAGCAGCCAGGGACATATTCTCATCTCTGGGGTTGGAAACACCATATATTTT. Its protein product is CASSQGHILISGVGNTIYF.

This clonotype has ten or more counts. This chain uses TRBV7-6 with TRBJ1-5, with D hard to call. Germline-derived CDR1 and CDR2 are SGHVS and FNYEAQ. The CDR3 has 15 amino acids. Trimming took 4 bases from V and 0 from J, leaving 10 bases between them. The CDR3 sequence: CASSSLATSNQPQHF. The CDR3, as DNA: TGTGCCAGCAGCTCCCTAGCGACTAGCAATCAGCCCCAGCATTTT.

This clonotype was seen more than once but under ten times. The V call is TRBV5-6, the J call TRBJ1-1; 8 bases match TRBD1. Per the germline V gene, CDR1 is SGHDT and CDR2 is YYEEEE. This CDR3 contains 16 residues. Germline trimming cut 4 bases from V and 4 bases from J; bases unmatched to any gene: 12. The CDR3 is CASSRTGPEVGTEAFF. The CDR3 nucleotides are TGTGCCAGCAGCCGGACAGGGCCCGAGGTTGGCACTGAAGCTTTCTTT.

As concerns this clonotype: This may stem from a read error, because a much larger clone lies one nucleotide away. The chain couples TRBV7-8 to TRBJ1-1; D is ambiguous. Germline V gene lookup returns CDR1 SGHVS and CDR2 FQNEAQ. The CDR3 runs to 15 residues. The CDR3 reads CAGSPVRTTDTEAFF. Here the CDR3 DNA reads TGTGCCGGCAGCCCAGTGAGAACCACCGACACTGAAGCTTTCTTT.

About this clonotype: This may come from a read error, since a much larger clone is one base off. The chain couples TRBV28 to TRBJ1-6, with TRBD1 identical over 10 bases. The CDR3 length is 15 residues. Per germline, CDR1 MDHEN and CDR2 SYDVKM. CDR3 sequence reads: CASSSGTGDNSPLQF. DNA for the CDR3: TGTGCCAGCAGTTCTGGGACAGGGGATAATTCACCCCTCCAATTT.

The J gene is TRBJ2-3, the V gene TRBV7-9, with D hard to call. With 10 bases removed from V and 3 bases from J, the gap between germline ends came to 5 bases. The length of the CDR3 is 10 residues. From germline, CDR1 is SEHNR and CDR2 FQNEAQ (reference sequence). The CDR3 DNA reads as TGTGCCACCCGGACAGATACGCAGTATTTT. This translates into CATRTDTQYF.

The J gene is TRBJ2-1, the V gene TRBV12-3 or TRBV12-4; either TRBD1 or TRBD2 may supply D (5 bases each). The ends were cut back, 3 bases at V and 8 bases at J, with 11 bases in the middle. The CDR3 has 13 amino acids. The CDR3 nucleotides are TGTGCCAGCAGTTTTCGAGGGGCCGATGAGCAGTTCTTC. The encoded protein is CASSFRGADEQFF.

This chain uses TRBV6-6 with TRBJ1-1, with a tentative D call TRBD1 (5 bases). Germline V CDR1 and CDR2: MNHNY, SVGAGI (reference sequence). V was cut by 10 bases and J by 4 bases, with 19 bases left in between. The CDR3 contains 14 residues. The DNA of the CDR3 is TGTGCCACTCTAACATCGCCAGGGTCCACTGAAGCTTTCTTT. Its translation: CATLTSPGSTEAFF.

V usage is TRBV19 and J usage is TRBJ2-1, with D tentatively TRBD2 (6 bases). V shed 2 bases and J shed 7 bases, with 9 bases lying between them. The V gene's germline CDR1 is LNHDA and CDR2 SQIVND (reference sequence). This CDR3 spans 13 amino acids. In DNA form, the CDR3 reads TGTGCCAGTAGTATAAAGGCGGGAAATGAGCAGTTCTTC. Residues: CASSIKAGNEQFF.

This sequence joins TRBV28 and TRBJ2-2, with D unclear. The length of the CDR3 is 14 residues. Trimming took 4 bases from V and 5 from J, leaving 11 bases between them. The germline V gene encodes CDR1 MDHEN and CDR2 SYDVKM. The CDR3 loop is CASSSVHRTGELFF. The DNA of the CDR3 is TGTGCCAGCAGTTCGGTTCATCGGACCGGGGAGCTGTTTTTT.

The sample holds many counts of this clonotype. The rearrangement joins TRBV12-3 or TRBV12-4 to TRBJ1-5, with 10 bases identical to TRBD1. CDR3 size: 18 residues. The trim removed 4 bases at V and 0 bases at J, leaving 9 bases unmatched. In nucleotides, the CDR3 is TGTGCCAGCAGTTCGACAGGGGGCAATTCAGATAGCAATCAGCCCCAGCATTTT. Translation: CASSSTGGNSDSNQPQHF.

This clonotype was seen only a few times. CDR3 sequence (DNA): TGCGCCAGCAGTTCTAGCTACCGGGGGCAGATACAGGAGTATTTT. It specifies CASSSSYRGQIQEYF. The J gene is TRBJ2-3, the V gene TRBV5-1; D may match TRBD1 or TRBD2 (6 bases each). Trimming removed 5 bases at V and 13 bases at J, with 26 bases between. This CDR3 comprises 15 residues. The germline V gene has CDR1 SGHRS and CDR2 YFSETQ.

This chain joins TRBV28 and TRBJ2-4; maybe TRBD1 (6 bases). Germline lookup yields CDR1 MDHEN and CDR2 SYDVKM. V was cut by 3 bases and J by 0 bases, with 12 bases left in between. The CDR3 covers 16 residues. The CDR3 nucleotides are TGTGCCAGCAGTTTTCACAGGGAAATAGCCAAAAACATTCAGTACTTC. Translated, it gives CASSFHREIAKNIQYF.

This clonotype was recorded only once. This rearrangement joins TRBV28 to TRBJ2-6; D is ambiguous. There are 17 residues in the CDR3. V was shortened by 3 bases and J by 1 base, with 13 bases between the two germline ends. CDR1 and CDR2 from the germline V gene are MDHEN and SYDVKM. CDR3 loop: CASSFNPTVSGANVLTF. CDR3 nucleotide sequence: TGTGCCAGCAGTTTCAACCCTACAGTTTCTGGGGCCAACGTCCTGACTTTC.

Only a few counts were recorded for this clonotype. This sequence joins TRBV6-2 or TRBV6-3 and TRBJ2-7; D is perhaps TRBD2 (5 bases). V was shortened by 7 bases and J by 2 bases, with 15 bases between the two germline ends. The germline V gene encodes CDR1 MNHEY and CDR2 SVGEGT. The CDR3 is made up of 14 amino acids. The DNA for the CDR3 is TGTGCCAGCACCCTTGGCGGGTCCGCCTACGAGCAGTACGTC. This gives the protein CASTLGGSAYEQYV.

This clonotype has a count of ten or more. The chain links TRBV11-2 to TRBJ1-2; D is ambiguous. Germline V gene lookup returns CDR1 SGHAT and CDR2 FQNNGV. The CDR3 totals 13 residues. V was clipped by 7 bases and J by 1 base, with 10 bases between them. CDR3 DNA sequence: TGTGCCAGCACATCATCTGATAACTATGGCTACACCTTC. It yields the protein CASTSSDNYGYTF.

The sample holds one count of this clonotype. The chain employs TRBV19 and TRBJ1-2; 8 nucleotides align to TRBD1. This CDR3 is built from 15 residues. Per germline, CDR1 LNHDA and CDR2 SQIVND (reference sequence). Trimming removed 3 bases from V and 9 bases from J; junction bases left unmatched: 12. The CDR3 reads CASSIFGQGNWRYTF. CDR3 coding DNA: TGTGCCAGTAGTATCTTCGGACAGGGAAATTGGCGCTACACCTTC.

The table lists this clonotype with a few counts. The V gene is TRBV20-1, the J gene TRBJ1-2; TRBD1 is a possible D gene (6 bases). Trimming stripped 5 bases from V and 4 bases from J, with 26 bases between. This CDR3 comprises 17 residues. Germline V gene lookup returns CDR1 DFQATT and CDR2 SNEGSKA (reference sequence). CDR3 residues: CSAFTQGSSSKGYGYTF. For the CDR3, the DNA is TGCAGTGCTTTTACGCAGGGGTCGTCGTCTAAGGGCTATGGCTACACCTTC.

This clonotype came up a few times. The chain has TRBV4-1 and TRBJ1-4; no reliable D call. CDR3 size: 15 residues. Germline CDR1 reads MGHRA; CDR2 reads YSYEKL. V was shortened by 4 bases and J by 6 bases, with 15 bases between the two germline ends. CDR3 sequence: CASSLTAGEDEKLFF. In DNA, the CDR3 is TGCGCCAGCAGCCTAACCGCGGGCGAGGATGAAAAACTGTTTTTT.